Listed below are T cell receptor beta chains from one sample, sequenced in a study of blood T cell repertoires in COVID-19. Sequencing was performed with immunoSEQ multiplex PCR; in TCRdb, only in-frame clones are kept and a portion is missing. Of 55,000 to 95,000 clones in the sample, approximately 80% were seen once. Sequencing used peripheral blood. These receptors all stem from a woman in her 70s with acute or convalescent COVID-19. CDR3s include the opening cysteine and the closing phenylalanine or tryptophan.

TRBV19 | CASSINYKNTGELFF
TRBV28 | CAIQHGSQPQHF
TRBV7-2 | CASSLPRTSGGISYNEQFF
TRBV15 | CATSTRTGTNNEQFF
TRBV27 | CASRFWVNRGGTEAFF
TRBV7-6 | CASSFLGQGTSEQYF
TRBV5-1 | CASSLRDESEKLFF
TRBV11-3 | CASSHRDSLGETQYF
TRBV27 | CGSSLNWANVLTF
TRBV7-9 | CASSRGLLTYEQYF
TRBV6-5 | CASRGPGQGSYEQYF
TRBV5-1 | CASRIADPYEQYF
TRBV3-1/TRBV3-2 | CASSHYGRTGELFF
TRBV2 | CASGGLQETQYF
TRBV19 | CASSSRDSHNSPLHF
TRBV7-9 | CASSRAFTDTQYF
TRBV30 | CAWSYGVGYLLGAFF
TRBV9 | CASSVRTGANIQYF
TRBV6-5 | CASSLQGVSYEQYF
TRBV27 | CASSYYKRGGHNEQFF
TRBV2 | CASTQGGPRRETQYF
TRBV2 | CASEGLGGNKGSNQPQHF
TRBV11-2 | CASSLPSRVSYEQYF
TRBV4-1 | CASSPPRAGNTEAFF
TRBV6-5 | CASNLAGGPNEQFF
TRBV28 | CASRIGGNTGELFF
TRBV12-5 | CASGARQGEGPQHF
TRBV5-4 | CASSSGTGSGYTF
TRBV10-1 | CASSRGLETQYF
TRBV28 | CASSLASGVSYNEQFF
TRBV10-2 | CASRGQGTSYGYTF
TRBV5-4 | CASSLAGGRAGTF
TRBV6-5 | CASSRGTEAFF
TRBV19 | CASSASTLLAGESSYEQYF
TRBV29-1 | CSVELAGGTAGTQYF
TRBV19 | CASSILEGRDNEQFF
TRBV6-5 | CASSYRGYEQYF
TRBV30 | CAWTLGLTDTQYF
TRBV10-3 | CAIRGTGDEKLFF
TRBV2 | CASTYTSGSVGNEQFF
TRBV19 | CASRPQGAFFEQYF
TRBV12-5 | CASGWGQLAKNIQYF